The rows below give T cell receptor beta chains drawn from one sample of a study of blood T cell repertoires in COVID-19. Some clones are missing from TCRdb's copy, which holds only in-frame ones; the method was immunoSEQ multiplex PCR. The sample lists more than 200,000 clones, approximately 86% occurring once. Sample: peripheral blood. These receptors originate from a human donor in a cohort sampled during active COVID-19. CDR3s include the opening cysteine and the closing phenylalanine or tryptophan. The D gene is left open where the match is weak. The size of a clone is reported for some rows only, either as once, few or many, or as a class for expanded clones.

cdr3_nt cdr3_aa v_call d_call cdr3_length j_call clone_size
TGTGCCAGCAGCATTAGCGGGGGAGTATCGAGAAATTCACCCCTCCACTTT CASSISGGVSRNSPLHF TRBV9 . 17 TRBJ1-6 few
TGTGCCAGCAGCTTAGCGCGGGAGACCCCCTACGAGCAGTACTTC CASSLARETPYEQYF TRBV7-2 TRBD2 15 TRBJ2-7 once
TGTGCCAGCAGCTTCGCCGGACAGGGTTTTAATGAAAAACTGTTTTTT CASSFAGQGFNEKLFF TRBV7-9 TRBD1 16 TRBJ1-4 .
TGTGCCAGCAATAAGCGGGAACCGACAGATACGCAGTATTTT CASNKREPTDTQYF TRBV28 TRBD2 14 TRBJ2-3 .
TGTGCCAGCAGCTTAGGAGGAGGTTTCCGGGAGACCCAGTACTTC CASSLGGGFRETQYF TRBV7-2 . 15 TRBJ2-5 once
TGTGCCAGCAGTGCCCGGGTTCGCTCCTACGAGCAGTACTTC CASSARVRSYEQYF TRBV6-6 . 14 TRBJ2-7 .
TGTGCCAGTAGTACTTCGACTAGCGGGAGATTGGGCGAGCAGTTCTTC CASSTSTSGRLGEQFF TRBV19 TRBD2 16 TRBJ2-1 .
TGTGCCAGTAGTGCCGTAGCGGGAGGGATCACAGATACGCAGTATTTT CASSAVAGGITDTQYF TRBV19 TRBD2 16 TRBJ2-3 .
TGTGCCAGCAGCACACAGCCCTACGAGCAGTACTTC CASSTQPYEQYF TRBV7-9 . 12 TRBJ2-7 .
TGTGCCAGCAGCTTGGTACGGGGCGAGCAGTACTTC CASSLVRGEQYF TRBV5-4 . 12 TRBJ2-7 .
TGTGCCAGCAGCTCGGGGTCGGGAGGATTCCGGTACGAGCAGTACTTC CASSSGSGGFRYEQYF TRBV7-9 TRBD2 16 TRBJ2-7 .
TGTGCCAGCAGCTATACAAGACAGGGTCCATACGAGCAGTACTTC CASSYTRQGPYEQYF TRBV7-9 TRBD1 15 TRBJ2-7 .
TGCGCCAGCAGCCAAGGAATAAGGGGGCTCTACAATGAGCAGTTCTTC CASSQGIRGLYNEQFF TRBV4-3 TRBD1 16 TRBJ2-1 .
TGCGCCAGCAGCCAAGATTCAGGGGCCCAGGGTTCACCCCTCCACTTT CASSQDSGAQGSPLHF TRBV4-3 . 16 TRBJ1-6 .
TGTGCCATCAGTGAGTCGGAGTTTCAGCCCCAGCATTTT CAISESEFQPQHF TRBV10-3 . 13 TRBJ1-5 .
TGTGCCAGCAGTTTAGTAGGACAGATTAAGGAAGGCTACACCTTC CASSLVGQIKEGYTF TRBV27 . 15 TRBJ1-2 .
TGTGCCAGCAGCTTACGGCCGGGACTAGCGTCCCACGAGCAGTACTTC CASSLRPGLASHEQYF TRBV7-9 TRBD2 16 TRBJ2-7 .
TGTGCCAGCAGAAGAGACCGGGACAGGGGCTACGAGCAGTACTTC CASRRDRDRGYEQYF TRBV6-5 TRBD1 15 TRBJ2-7 .
TGTGCCATCAGGTCCGAGGATAGCTCCTACGAGCAGTACTTC CAIRSEDSSYEQYF TRBV10-3 . 14 TRBJ2-7 .
TGTGCCAGCAGTCGGACAGGGACACCCCTCCACTTT CASSRTGTPLHF TRBV6-5 TRBD1 12 TRBJ1-6 .
TGTGCCAGCAGCCAAGCATCTAGCGGCATCTCCTACGAGCAGTACTTC CASSQASSGISYEQYF TRBV4-2 TRBD2 16 TRBJ2-7 once
TGTGCCAGCAGTTTGGGACAGGGCACCTACGAGCAGTACTTC CASSLGQGTYEQYF TRBV27 TRBD1 14 TRBJ2-7 .
TGTGCCAGCAGCTTGAAGGACAGTCCCTACGAGCAGTACTTC CASSLKDSPYEQYF TRBV5-4 . 14 TRBJ2-7 .
TGTGCCAGCAGTTTTTCGGGACAGGGGGGCGAGCAGTACTTC CASSFSGQGGEQYF TRBV27 TRBD1 14 TRBJ2-7 .
TGTGCCAGCAGCTACGGTCCATTGAACACTGAAGCTTTCTTT CASSYGPLNTEAFF TRBV7-9 . 14 TRBJ1-1 .
TGTGCCAGCAGCCTCACGGACAGGGAGACCTACGAGCAGTACTTC CASSLTDRETYEQYF TRBV7-6 TRBD1 15 TRBJ2-7 .
TGTGCCAGCAGCTTACAGGGGCATAGTGGAAACACCATATATTTT CASSLQGHSGNTIYF TRBV5-6 TRBD1 15 TRBJ1-3 .
TGTGCCAGCAGCTCCTCGGGACAGGTTACAGTACCCCAGCATTTT CASSSSGQVTVPQHF TRBV27 TRBD1 15 TRBJ1-5 .
TGCGCCAGCAGCGACGGGACAGGTGGTTTAACGGGGCAGTACTTC CASSDGTGGLTGQYF TRBV5-1 TRBD1 15 TRBJ2-7 .
TGCGCCAGCAGCTTTGCGCGAACCGGGGAGCTGTTTTTT CASSFARTGELFF TRBV5-1 . 13 TRBJ2-2 .
TGTGCCAGCAGCTTAGTAGCTGGCTCTGAAGCTTTCTTT CASSLVAGSEAFF TRBV7-9 . 13 TRBJ1-1 .
TGTGCCAGCAGCCCGGGACTAGCCTACGAGCAGTACTTC CASSPGLAYEQYF TRBV5-4 TRBD2 13 TRBJ2-7 .
TGCGCCAGCAGCCAAGTCCCGGCGGGGGGCGCAGATACGCAGTATTTT CASSQVPAGGADTQYF TRBV4-3 TRBD2 16 TRBJ2-3 .
TGCGCCAGCAGTCCAACTGGGGCCAACGTCCTGACTTTC CASSPTGANVLTF TRBV23-1 . 13 TRBJ2-6 .
TGTGCCAGCAAGATAAACCGGGTCCCCTACGAGCAGTACTTC CASKINRVPYEQYF TRBV6-5 . 14 TRBJ2-7 .
TGTGCCAGCAGCCTCCGGGCTGGACAGGGGTCCCACGAGCAGTACTTC CASSLRAGQGSHEQYF TRBV9 TRBD1 16 TRBJ2-7 .
TGTGCCAGCAGCGTAGGAGGGACAGGGGGCTACGAGCAGTACTTC CASSVGGTGGYEQYF TRBV9 TRBD1 15 TRBJ2-7 once
TGCGCCAGCAGCTTGGGGCGGCTTCACACCGGGGAGCTGTTTTTT CASSLGRLHTGELFF TRBV5-1 . 15 TRBJ2-2 .
TGTGCCAGCAGGCGGGACAGACGTAATGAAAAACTGTTTTTT CASRRDRRNEKLFF TRBV13 TRBD1 14 TRBJ1-4 .
TGTGCCAGCAGCTTGGGGGGCTGGGATACGCAGTATTTT CASSLGGWDTQYF TRBV5-6 . 13 TRBJ2-3 once
TGTGCCAGCAGCCAAGACGGGCGGGTCTACGAGCAGTACTTC CASSQDGRVYEQYF TRBV3-1/TRBV3-2 . 14 TRBJ2-7 .
TGTGCCAGCCTGGGACAGGGGGGACATGGCTACACCTTC CASLGQGGHGYTF TRBV19 TRBD1 13 TRBJ1-2 .
TGTGCCAGCCATAGACAGGGAAGCACTGAAGCTTTCTTT CASHRQGSTEAFF TRBV28 TRBD1 13 TRBJ1-1 few